These 4 T cell receptor beta chains were all obtained from the same sample, sequenced in a study of T-cell memory formation after mild COVID-19. TCRdb re-derived calls from the 5' RACE reads in MiXCR, one entry per CDR3 protein. The repertoire consists of 380,000 or so distinct CDR3 sequences, with roughly 13% occurring once and the leading ten covering about 24%. The sample was PBMCs or a T cell subset sorted from them (not recorded which). These TCRs come from a man aged 18 to 30 who had mild COVID-19 (a few samples of this study predate the infection). Cell type and time point are not known.

This clonotype was observed a few times. The chain couples TRBV15 to TRBJ2-7; possibly TRBD2 for D (6 bases). This CDR3 contains 14 residues. V was cut by 1 base and J by 2 bases, with 9 bases left in between. Germline-derived CDR1 and CDR2 are LNHNV and YYDKDF (reference sequence). CDR3 residues: CATSRGRGTYEQYF. The DNA for the CDR3 is TGTGCCACCAGCAGAGGGAGGGGAACCTACGAGCAGTACTTC.

This clonotype was counted between two and nine times. The chain combines TRBV6-2 or TRBV6-3 with TRBJ2-1; perhaps D is TRBD1 or TRBD2 (5 bases each). V was pared by 9 bases and J by 7 bases, with 16 bases between. The CDR3 extends over 13 amino acids. Per the germline V gene, CDR1 is MNHEY and CDR2 is SVGEGT. The CDR3 reads CASAPGARNEQFF. The CDR3 DNA is TGTGCCAGTGCCCCCGGGGCGAGGAATGAGCAGTTCTTC.

This clonotype was counted a few times. The chain employs TRBV27 and TRBJ1-5; 9 positions agree with TRBD1. Germline V CDR1 and CDR2: MNHEY, SMNVEV (reference sequence). V shed 5 bases, J shed 6 bases, and the junction held 8 bases outside the gene matches. The CDR3 runs 15 residues. This CDR3 is CASSLTGGAGQPQHF. Written as DNA, the CDR3 is TGTGCCAGCAGTCTAACAGGGGGCGCGGGTCAGCCCCAGCATTTT.

This clonotype appeared many times. The rearrangement joins TRBV6-2 or TRBV6-3 to TRBJ1-2; tentatively, D is TRBD1 (6 bases). V was clipped by 0 bases and J by 7 bases, with 9 bases between them. The germline V gene has CDR1 MNHEY and CDR2 SVGEGT. The CDR3 length is 13 residues. For the CDR3, the DNA is TGTGCCAGCAGTTACTCGAGGGGGACTGGCTACACCTTC. Translating it yields CASSYSRGTGYTF.